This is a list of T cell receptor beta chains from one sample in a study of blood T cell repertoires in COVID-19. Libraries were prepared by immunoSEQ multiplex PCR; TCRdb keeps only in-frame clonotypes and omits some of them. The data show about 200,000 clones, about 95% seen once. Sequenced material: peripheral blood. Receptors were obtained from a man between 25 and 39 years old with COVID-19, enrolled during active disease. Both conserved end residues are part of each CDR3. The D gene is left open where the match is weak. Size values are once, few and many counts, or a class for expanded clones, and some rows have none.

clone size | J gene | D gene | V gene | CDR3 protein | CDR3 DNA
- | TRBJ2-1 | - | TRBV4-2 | CASSPRRHEQFF | TGTGCCAGCAGCCCCCGGAGGCATGAGCAGTTCTTC
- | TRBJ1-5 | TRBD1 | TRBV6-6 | CASSRQGARGNQPQHF | TGTGCCAGCAGTCGACAGGGGGCGCGAGGCAATCAGCCCCAGCATTTT
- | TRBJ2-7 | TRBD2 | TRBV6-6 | CASRPGGEPYEQYF | TGTGCCAGCAGACCCGGGGGGGAGCCCTACGAGCAGTACTTC
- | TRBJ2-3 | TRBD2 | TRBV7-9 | CASSRLAGATDTQYF | TGTGCCAGCAGCCGTCTAGCGGGGGCGACAGATACGCAGTATTTT
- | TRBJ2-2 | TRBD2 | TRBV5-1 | CASSWGLAVNTGELFF | TGCGCCAGCAGCTGGGGACTAGCGGTGAACACCGGGGAGCTGTTTTTT
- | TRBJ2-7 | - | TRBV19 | CASSVPGTHEQYF | TGTGCCAGTAGTGTCCCAGGTACCCACGAGCAGTACTTC
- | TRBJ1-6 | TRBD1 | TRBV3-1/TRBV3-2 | CASSGTGDNSPLHF | TGTGCCAGCAGTGGGACAGGGGACAATTCACCCCTCCACTTT
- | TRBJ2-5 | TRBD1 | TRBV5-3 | CARSCYRDRGLWLETQYF | TGTGCCAGAAGCTGCTACCGGGACAGGGGGCTCTGGTTAGAGACCCAGTACTTC
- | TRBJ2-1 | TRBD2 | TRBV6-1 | CASSETFSGLAGGNEQFF | TGTGCCAGCAGTGAAACCTTTTCGGGACTAGCGGGGGGAAATGAGCAGTTCTTC
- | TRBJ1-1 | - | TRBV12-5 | CASGFELGRVEAFF | TGTGCTAGTGGTTTCGAGCTGGGGAGGGTAGAAGCTTTCTTT
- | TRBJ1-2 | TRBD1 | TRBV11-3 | CASTSPGGRGYGYTF | TGTGCCAGCACCAGCCCAGGGGGACGCGGCTATGGCTACACCTTC
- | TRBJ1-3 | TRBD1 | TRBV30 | CAWKTGGGNTIYF | TGTGCCTGGAAGACAGGGGGCGGAAACACCATATATTTT
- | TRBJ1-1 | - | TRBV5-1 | CASSFTGTNTEAFF | TGCGCCAGCAGCTTTACAGGGACGAACACTGAAGCTTTCTTT
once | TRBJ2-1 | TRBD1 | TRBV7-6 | CASSSTGVPANEQFF | TGTGCCAGCAGCTCGACAGGGGTCCCTGCCAATGAGCAGTTCTTC
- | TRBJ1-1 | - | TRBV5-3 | CARSADQGTGNTEAFF | TGTGCCAGAAGCGCAGACCAGGGAACAGGTAACACTGAAGCTTTCTTT
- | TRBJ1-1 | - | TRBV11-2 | CASSLDRGTEAFF | TGTGCCAGCAGCTTAGATCGAGGAACTGAAGCTTTCTTT
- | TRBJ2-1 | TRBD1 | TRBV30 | CACPGGTGGNNEQFF | TGTGCCTGCCCAGGGGGGACAGGCGGAAACAATGAGCAGTTCTTC
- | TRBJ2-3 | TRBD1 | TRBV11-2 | CASSSYRGRADTQYF | TGTGCCAGCAGCTCCTACAGGGGTAGAGCAGATACGCAGTATTTT
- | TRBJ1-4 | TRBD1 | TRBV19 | CASSIGQGDEKLFF | TGTGCCAGTAGTATTGGGCAGGGGGATGAAAAACTGTTTTTT